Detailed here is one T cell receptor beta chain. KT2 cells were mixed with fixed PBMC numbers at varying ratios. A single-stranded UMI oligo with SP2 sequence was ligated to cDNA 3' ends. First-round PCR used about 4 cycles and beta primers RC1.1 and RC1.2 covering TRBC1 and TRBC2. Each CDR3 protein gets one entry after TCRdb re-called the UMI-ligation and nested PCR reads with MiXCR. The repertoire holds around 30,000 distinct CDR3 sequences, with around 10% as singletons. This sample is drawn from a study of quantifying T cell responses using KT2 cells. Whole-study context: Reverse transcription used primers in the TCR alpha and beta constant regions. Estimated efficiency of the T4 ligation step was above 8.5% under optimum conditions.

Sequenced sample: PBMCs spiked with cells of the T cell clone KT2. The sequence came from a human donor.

The CDR3 nucleotides read TGTGCCAGCAGCCAACAGGGCCATGGCTACACCTTC. It translates to CASSQQGHGYTF. The chain uses TRBV7-9 and TRBJ1-2; tentative D call: TRBD1 (6 bases). Germline lookup yields CDR1 SEHNR and CDR2 FQNEAQ (reference sequence). This CDR3 comprises 12 residues. V gave up 5 bases and J gave up 6 bases, with 10 bases separating them.